Each of the 16 T cell receptor beta chains below was sequenced from the same sample in a study of T cell changes during pregnancy in multiple sclerosis. The data were produced by immunoSEQ multiplex PCR, yet TCRdb's version contains in-frame clones alone and is incomplete. Altogether roughly 90,000 clones are present, approximately 89% being singletons, with the ten largest covering 0.95%. The specimen was peripheral blood, collected before pregnancy. These TCRs come from a female donor with multiple sclerosis, enrolled in a pregnancy study.

This chain uses TRBV2 with TRBJ1-5; D gene ambiguous. This CDR3 region has 14 residues. V shed 2 bases and J shed 6 bases, with 11 bases lying between them. The germline gives CDR1 SNHLY, CDR2 FYNNEI. The CDR3 nucleotides read TGTGCCAGCAGTGAAAGGTCGGGAGGTCAGCCCCAGCATTTT. As protein: CASSERSGGQPQHF. The variable domain in full, with the rest retrieved from reference TRBV2 and TRBJ1-5, is EPEVTQTPSHQVTQMGQEVILRCVPISNHLYFYWYRQILGQKVEFLVSFYNNEISEKSEIFDDQFSVERPDGSNFTLKIRSTKLEDSAMYFCASSERSGGQPQHFGDGTRLSIL.

The chain has TRBV6-6 and TRBJ2-3; 16 bases map to TRBD2. Germline assignment: CDR1 MNHNY and CDR2 SVGAGI (reference sequence). CDR3 length equals 15 residues. V dropped 6 bases and J dropped 7; count of bases not matched to a gene: 4. The CDR3 region is CASSGTSGRAYTQYF. As DNA, the CDR3 is TGTGCCAGCAGCGGGACTAGCGGGAGGGCCTATACGCAGTATTTT.

The chain employs TRBV4-1 and TRBJ1-4, with 8 bases fitting TRBD1. This CDR3 is built from 16 residues. CDR1 is MGHRA and CDR2 is YSYEKL in the germline V gene. Trimming at V came to 3 bases and at J to 6 bases, leaving 9 bases not matched to a gene. The CDR3 is CASSQTTQGAYEKLFF. As DNA, the CDR3 is TGCGCCAGCAGCCAGACAACCCAGGGGGCGTATGAAAAACTGTTTTTT.

The chain combines TRBV5-1 with TRBJ2-2; perhaps TRBD2 as D (5 bases). Germline CDR1 reads SGHRS; CDR2 reads YFSETQ. Trimming removed 1 base from V and 2 bases from J, with 12 bases in between. The CDR3 is 16 residues long. CDR3 protein: CASSLPQSGNTGELFF. The CDR3 region has the DNA TGCGCCAGCAGCTTGCCCCAAAGCGGTAACACCGGGGAGCTGTTTTTT. Combining the CDR3 with reference TRBV5-1 and TRBJ2-2 gives the whole variable domain KAGVTQTPRYLIKTRGQQVTLSCSPISGHRSVSWYQQTPGQGLQFLFEYFSETQRNKGNFPGRFSGRQFSNSRSEMNVSTLELGDSALYLCASSLPQSGNTGELFFGEGSRLTVL.

The J gene is TRBJ2-2, the V gene TRBV7-3, with D maybe TRBD1 (5 bases). There are 15 residues in the CDR3. CDR1 and CDR2 (germline): SGHTA, FQGTGA. The V end was cut by 0 bases, the J end by 4 bases, with 9 bases between. The CDR3 is CASSLTRVGTGELFF. For the CDR3, the DNA is TGTGCCAGCAGCTTAACCAGGGTGGGCACCGGGGAGCTGTTTTTT.

This chain uses TRBV4-3 with TRBJ2-1, with D maybe TRBD1 (6 bases). CDR3 size: 16 residues. Between the trimmed V and J ends, which lost 2 bases and 9 bases, there was a span of 20 bases. Germline V lookup: CDR1 LGHNA, CDR2 YSLEER. The CDR3 spells CASSQTGIGVYGEQFF. In nucleotides, the CDR3 is TGCGCCAGCAGCCAAACAGGGATTGGTGTATACGGTGAGCAGTTCTTC.

The CDR3 coding sequence is TGTGCCACCAGCAGAGATGCAGCCGGGGAGCTGTTTTTT. Amino acids: CATSRDAAGELFF. This chain joins TRBV15 and TRBJ2-2, with D unclear. V was shortened by 0 bases and J by 6 bases, with 5 bases between the two germline ends. Per germline, CDR1 LNHNV and CDR2 YYDKDF (reference sequence). The CDR3 consists of 13 residues.

The rearrangement uses TRBV30 and TRBJ2-3, with TRBD2 matching 7 bases. The CDR3 has 13 amino acids. The trim removed 4 bases at V and 5 bases at J, leaving 6 bases unmatched. Looked up from germline, CDR1 is GTSNPN and CDR2 is SVGIG (reference sequence). CDR3 DNA sequence: TGTGCCTGGACTAGCGGAATGGGAGATACGCAGTATTTT. The encoded protein is CAWTSGMGDTQYF.

The CDR3 DNA reads TGCGCCAGCAGCCAAGTTGGCCGAAAGGGGTTCGACGAGCAGTACTTC. As protein: CASSQVGRKGFDEQYF. The rearrangement uses TRBV4-1 and TRBJ2-7; weak D call: TRBD1 (5 bases). V lost 1 base and J 5 bases, leaving 18 bases between the germline ends. Germline V gene sequence: CDR1 MGHRA, CDR2 YSYEKL. The CDR3 spans 16 residues.

The chain combines TRBV27 with TRBJ1-1; tentative D call: TRBD1 (6 bases). V lost 6 bases, J lost 0 bases, and 11 bases lay in between. The CDR3 spans 14 residues. Germline V CDR1 and CDR2: MNHEY, SMNVEV (reference sequence). CDR3 nucleotides: TGTGCCAGCAGGATCACAGGGTTGAACACTGAAGCTTTCTTT. This codes for CASRITGLNTEAFF.

V is TRBV28 and J is TRBJ1-1; tentative D call: TRBD1 (5 bases). CDR1 and CDR2 from the germline V gene are MDHEN and SYDVKM. The CDR3 is 15 amino acids. V was trimmed by 4 bases and J by 1 base, leaving 13 bases between them. The CDR3 nucleotides read TGTGCCAGCAGTTCCAGCAGGGTTACGAACACTGAAGCTTTCTTT. Translated: CASSSSRVTNTEAFF.

The chain combines TRBV11-1 with TRBJ2-7; TRBD2 is a possible D gene (5 bases). The germline CDR1 and CDR2 sequences are SGHAT and FQDESV (reference sequence). The CDR3 runs to 15 residues. V dropped 1 base and J dropped 5 bases, with 15 bases sitting between them. The CDR3, as DNA: TGTGCCAGCAGCTTAGGAGCCCGTTCGCGGGACGAGCAGTACTTC. Its translation is CASSLGARSRDEQYF. Full variable domain (outside the CDR3, taken from reference TRBV11-1 and TRBJ2-7): EAEVAQSPRYKITEKSQAVAFWCDPISGHATLYWYRQILGQGPELLVQFQDESVVDDSQLPKDRFSAERLKGVDSTLKIQPAELGDSAMYLCASSLGARSRDEQYFGPGTRLTVT.

V gene TRBV6-1 combines with J gene TRBJ1-1; D might be TRBD1 (5 bases). Trimming shortened V by 6 bases and J by 1 base, and 9 bases separated the two germline ends. Germline lookup yields CDR1 MNHNS and CDR2 SASEGT. The CDR3 sequence is 13 residues long. In DNA form, the CDR3 reads TGTGCCAGCAGGCGGACACAGAACACTGAAGCTTTCTTT. Translation: CASRRTQNTEAFF.

The rearrangement links TRBV18 to TRBJ1-1; no definite D call. Per germline, CDR1 KGHSH and CDR2 LQKENI. Trimming removed 3 bases at V and 1 base at J, with 12 bases between. This CDR3 is built from 15 residues. This CDR3 reads CASSPRSRQNTEAFF. Written as DNA, the CDR3 is TGTGCCAGCTCACCGCGCAGCCGACAGAACACTGAAGCTTTCTTT.

This chain joins TRBV5-4 and TRBJ2-2, with D tentatively TRBD1 (5 bases). V lost 4 bases and J 1 base, leaving 14 bases between the germline ends. CDR1 is SGHNT and CDR2 is YYREEE in the germline V gene (reference sequence). CDR3 size: 16 residues. The CDR3 sequence is CASSPLGLVNTGELFF. CDR3 DNA: TGTGCCAGCAGCCCACTGGGGCTAGTGAACACCGGGGAGCTGTTTTTT.

The gene calls are TRBV14 and TRBJ2-1, with TRBD1 matching 8 bases. CDR1 and CDR2 from the germline V gene are SGHDN and FVKESK. V lost 4 bases and J lost 0; bases outside the gene matches: 11. CDR3 length: 18 amino acids. The CDR3, as DNA: TGTGCCAGCAGCCTATTTGGACAGGGAGGTAGCTCCTACAATGAGCAGTTCTTC. It specifies CASSLFGQGGSSYNEQFF.